What follows are 32 T cell receptor beta chains derived from one specimen sequenced in a study of blood T cell repertoires in COVID-19 (dated by TCRdb to between 2020 and 2021). The method behind the library was the immunoSEQ multiplex PCR assay. Drawn from immuneACCESS, this table holds only the in-frame rearrangements with V and J called that TCRdb kept. Clones are partly lost; checked studies trace under half to an unresolved V gene and leave the rest unexplained. This sample gives 200,000 to 250,000 clones in total; around 86% of them show up just once. Roughly 5.7% of the sample rests with the top ten. The specimen was peripheral blood. The receptors here all came from a man older than 75 with acute or convalescent COVID-19.

V gene TRBV6-6 combines with J gene TRBJ2-3, with 8 positions matching TRBD2. The CDR3 has 15 amino acids. The ends lost 6 bases at V and 2 bases at J; junction bases unmatched: 7. The germline gives CDR1 MNHNY, CDR2 SVGAGI (reference sequence). The CDR3 DNA is TGTGCCAGCAGCTTACGGCGGGAGGACACAGATACGCAGTATTTT. Protein: CASSLRREDTDTQYF.

The V gene is TRBV6-5, the J gene TRBJ2-2; 10 bases line up with TRBD2. The V and J ends lost 4 bases and 1 base, in that order; junction bases with no gene match: 3. Germline loops: CDR1 MNHEY, CDR2 SVGAGI. This CDR3 is 16 amino acids long. CDR3 nucleotide sequence: TGTGCCAGCAGTTTTACTAGCGGGGTGAACACCGGGGAGCTGTTTTTT. Protein product: CASSFTSGVNTGELFF.

The chain carries TRBV14 and TRBJ2-1; 7 bases agree with TRBD1. CDR1 is SGHDN and CDR2 is FVKESK in the germline V gene. With 3 bases clipped from V and 10 bases from J, the junction kept 6 bases outside the gene matches. This CDR3 has 13 residues. CDR3 region: CASSQTGLGEQFF. The CDR3 region has the DNA TGTGCCAGCAGCCAGACAGGGCTGGGGGAGCAGTTCTTC.

The chain has TRBV19 and TRBJ2-3, with D possibly TRBD2 on 5 matching bases. V was clipped by 4 bases and J by 2 bases, with 10 bases between them. Looked up from germline, CDR1 is LNHDA and CDR2 is SQIVND (reference sequence). This CDR3 has 14 amino acids. The CDR3 coding sequence is TGTGCCAGTAGTACAGAGGGAGCCACAGATACGCAGTATTTT. Its protein is CASSTEGATDTQYF.

The count of this clone is one. Additional DNA sequences in this sample encode the identical CDR3. The chain carries TRBV4-1 and TRBJ1-2; tentative D call: TRBD1 (6 bases). Per germline, CDR1 MGHRA and CDR2 YSYEKL. There are 13 residues in the CDR3. V lost 4 bases and J lost 2, with 8 bases in between. The CDR3 nucleotides are TGCGCCAGCAGCCCTCAGGGGAACTATGGCTACACCTTC. Translation: CASSPQGNYGYTF.

The table lists this clone with a few counts. The chain links TRBV10-3 to TRBJ2-2, with 9 bases aligning to TRBD2. The CDR3 has 15 amino acids. V dropped 10 bases and J dropped 2; count of bases not matched to a gene: 8. Germline-derived CDR1 and CDR2 are ENHRY and SYGVKD. CDR3 sequence: CATEAGGTNTGELFF. DNA for the CDR3: TGTGCCACCGAAGCGGGAGGTACTAACACCGGGGAGCTGTTTTTT.

The V call is TRBV11-3, the J call TRBJ2-1, with D possibly matching TRBD2 (5 bases). CDR3 size: 14 residues. Germline loops: CDR1 SGHNT, CDR2 YENEEA. The germline V and J ends were trimmed by 3 bases and 12 bases, with 18 bases remaining between them. The CDR3 DNA reads TGTGCCAGCAGCTTCGGGGTGGGTCCCGAGGTGCAGTTCTTC. It yields the protein CASSFGVGPEVQFF.

The chain recombines TRBV7-9 with TRBJ2-1; 14 bases match TRBD2. With V trimmed by 5 bases and J by 5 bases, 8 bases remained unmatched. This CDR3 has 17 amino acids. CDR1 and CDR2 (germline): SEHNR, FQNEAQ (reference sequence). In DNA, the CDR3 is TGTGCCAGCAGCGCCCGACTAGCGGGAGGGTTACACAATGAGCAGTTCTTC. Protein sequence: CASSARLAGGLHNEQFF.

The V gene is TRBV7-9, the J gene TRBJ2-7; 9 bases match TRBD2. Losses at the gene ends were 1 base for V and 3 bases for J; bases not matched to a gene: 4. The CDR3 runs to 15 residues. Looked up from germline, CDR1 is SEHNR and CDR2 is FQNEAQ (reference sequence). This CDR3 reads CASSLGGSGSYEQYV. Here the CDR3 DNA reads TGTGCCAGCAGCTTAGGGGGTAGCGGGAGCTACGAGCAGTACGTC.

The chain couples TRBV2 to TRBJ2-3, with D possibly being TRBD1 (6 bases). CDR1 and CDR2 from the germline V gene are SNHLY and FYNNEI. This CDR3 has 14 residues. The V and J ends lost 8 bases and 4 bases respectively, with 16 bases between them. CDR3 protein: CASLPGQLSDTQYF. CDR3 DNA: TGTGCCAGCTTACCGGGACAACTTTCAGATACGCAGTATTTT.

This chain joins TRBV27 and TRBJ2-7; 7 nucleotides match TRBD2. This CDR3 is 13 amino acids long. J lost 4 bases, V lost 8 bases, and 8 bases had no gene match. Germline loops: CDR1 MNHEY, CDR2 SMNVEV (reference sequence). The CDR3 loop reads CASRAGVEYEQYF. DNA of the CDR3: TGTGCCAGCCGTGCGGGAGTCGAGTACGAGCAGTACTTC.

The J gene is TRBJ2-7, the V gene TRBV18; D call uncertain. Germline CDR1 KGHSH, CDR2 LQKENI. V was trimmed by 3 bases and J by 2 bases, leaving 11 bases between them. The length of the CDR3 is 14 residues. Here the CDR3 DNA reads TGTGCCAGCTCACCCTCATCGCAGACCTACGAGCAGTACGTC. Translated, it gives CASSPSSQTYEQYV.

V is TRBV6-5 and J is TRBJ1-6; TRBD1 is a possible D gene (5 bases). Germline V gene sequence: CDR1 MNHEY, CDR2 SVGAGI. The CDR3 covers 16 residues. V was shortened by 3 bases and J by 7 bases, with 16 bases between the two germline ends. The CDR3 DNA reads as TGTGCCAGCAGTTATTACCGGGGCGGAGGGAATTCACCCCTCCACTTT. Translated: CASSYYRGGGNSPLHF.

This clone was detected only once. The J gene is TRBJ1-1, the V gene TRBV19; 8 nucleotides agree with TRBD1. Germline lookup yields CDR1 LNHDA and CDR2 SQIVND (reference sequence). J gave up 3 bases and V 3 bases, and 15 bases lay outside the gene matches. The CDR3 runs to 18 residues. The CDR3 coding sequence is TGTGCCAGTAGTATCCTGACAGGGGAAAAAGTATTCCACACTGAAGCTTTCTTT. Its translation is CASSILTGEKVFHTEAFF.

The V and J genes are TRBV2 and TRBJ2-3; TRBD2 might be the D (5 bases). Germline-derived CDR1 and CDR2 are SNHLY and FYNNEI. The ends were cut back, 6 bases at V and 5 bases at J, with 9 bases in the middle. CDR3 size: 12 residues. The CDR3 protein is CASRRAQDTQYF. CDR3 sequence (DNA): TGTGCCAGCAGGAGGGCGCAAGATACGCAGTATTTT.

The CDR3 region is CASSLAGAIHYEQYF. DNA for the CDR3: TGTGCCAGCAGTTTGGCGGGGGCGATTCACTACGAGCAGTACTTC. The chain links TRBV27 to TRBJ2-7; D is perhaps TRBD2 (7 bases). V was trimmed by 3 bases and J by 3 bases, leaving 15 bases between them. CDR1 and CDR2 (germline): MNHEY, SMNVEV (reference sequence). This CDR3 comprises 15 residues.

This chain connects TRBV27 to TRBJ2-2; 8 bases agree with TRBD1. CDR3 size: 13 residues. V lost 11 bases and J lost 6; bases outside the gene matches: 8. Germline CDR1 and CDR2: MNHEY and SMNVEV (reference sequence). For the CDR3, the DNA is TGTGCCGCCAGGACAGGGATGGCCGGGGAGCTGTTTTTT. Translation: CAARTGMAGELFF.

This CDR3 is CATKIAGGSPGELFF. The CDR3 DNA follows: TGTGCCACGAAAATAGCGGGAGGGTCCCCCGGGGAGCTGTTTTTT. V gene TRBV6-5 combines with J gene TRBJ2-2; 11 bases match TRBD2. Trimming cost V 10 bases and J 6 bases; bases outside gene matches: 10. This CDR3 comprises 15 residues. Germline loops: CDR1 MNHEY, CDR2 SVGAGI.

The rearrangement joins TRBV12-3 or TRBV12-4 to TRBJ1-1; 7 bases fit TRBD1. The junction had 5 bases not matched to a gene; V was cut back by 6 bases and J by 4 bases. The CDR3 extends over 13 amino acids. The CDR3 coding sequence is TGTGCCAGCAGCACGACAGGGACCACTGAAGCTTTCTTT. Translating it yields CASSTTGTTEAFF.

The chain links TRBV5-1 to TRBJ2-7, with TRBD1 matching 9 bases. Germline CDR1 and CDR2: SGHRS and YFSETQ. Trimming took 0 bases from V and 0 from J; bases not matched to a gene: 1. The CDR3 has 15 amino acids. Here the CDR3 DNA reads TGCGCCAGCAGCTTGGCACAGGGGGCCTCCTACGAGCAGTACTTC. This sequence encodes CASSLAQGASYEQYF.

This chain uses TRBV11-2 with TRBJ1-1; 7 bases map to TRBD1. The CDR3 is 13 amino acids. Germline V gene data show CDR1 as SGHAT and CDR2 as FQNNGV. J was trimmed by 7 bases and V by 4 bases; bases with no gene match: 6. The CDR3 coding sequence is TGTGCCAGCAGCTATGGGACAGTAGGTGAAGCTTTCTTT. It is translated as CASSYGTVGEAFF.

The rearrangement uses TRBV6-1 and TRBJ1-1, with D possibly matching TRBD1 (6 bases). The CDR3 runs to 18 residues. Deletions cut 4 bases from V and 1 base from J, with 22 bases between. Germline V gene data show CDR1 as MNHNS and CDR2 as SASEGT. The CDR3: CASSARGPRDRSNTEAFF. The DNA for the CDR3 is TGTGCCAGCAGTGCCCGTGGCCCCCGCGACAGGTCGAACACTGAAGCTTTCTTT.

V gene TRBV28 combines with J gene TRBJ2-2; 8 nucleotides align to TRBD1. The CDR3 sequence is 16 residues long. V shed 4 bases and J 1 base; nucleotides not matched to a gene: 5. CDR1 and CDR2 from the germline V gene are MDHEN and SYDVKM. CDR3 residues: CASSSPGTGNTGELFF. CDR3 DNA sequence: TGTGCCAGCAGTTCACCTGGGACAGGGAACACCGGGGAGCTGTTTTTT.

The chain employs TRBV4-1 and TRBJ2-1, with TRBD2 identical over 8 bases. The germline V gene encodes CDR1 MGHRA and CDR2 YSYEKL. J was trimmed by 5 bases and V by 1 base; bases with no gene match: 4. There are 15 residues in the CDR3. The CDR3 bases are TGCGCCAGCAGCCAAGCGGGAGGGACTCACAATGAGCAGTTCTTC. It encodes CASSQAGGTHNEQFF.

This clone appeared once. This chain connects TRBV4-1 to TRBJ2-2; weak D call: TRBD2 (6 bases). Looked up from germline, CDR1 is MGHRA and CDR2 is YSYEKL. V was pared by 5 bases and J by 3 bases, with 22 bases between. This CDR3 has 18 residues. The CDR3 sequence is CASSARPSLGEDTGELFF. In DNA, the CDR3 is TGCGCCAGCAGCGCTCGCCCCTCCCTAGGGGAGGACACCGGGGAGCTGTTTTTT.

Notes on this clone: An end of the junction does not agree with germline; a read error may underlie this. The chain carries TRBV28 and TRBJ2-7; 13 nucleotides agree with TRBD2. The CDR3 is 12 amino acids. The germline V gene encodes CDR1 MDHEN and CDR2 SYDVKM. CDR3 in DNA: TGTGCCAGCAGATCAGGCCCGGGACTAGCGGGGTTC. Its protein is CASRSGPGLAGF.

The chain recombines TRBV25-1 with TRBJ2-1, with D tentatively TRBD2 (7 bases). V shed 8 bases and J shed 7 bases, with 18 bases lying between them. This CDR3 contains 14 residues. The germline V gene has CDR1 MGHDK and CDR2 SYGVNS. This CDR3 is CASGSAGAWNEQFF. For the CDR3, the DNA is TGTGCCAGCGGGTCGGCGGGGGCCTGGAATGAGCAGTTCTTC.

CDR3 nucleotides: TGTGCCAGTAGTGCTCAACAGGGGTCATCACCCTACAATGAGCAGTTCTTC. Translating it yields CASSAQQGSSPYNEQFF. The chain has TRBV19 and TRBJ2-1; 7 bases are shared with TRBD1. Trimming took 5 bases from V and 2 from J; bases not matched to a gene: 12. Germline CDR1 LNHDA, CDR2 SQIVND (reference sequence). The CDR3 consists of 17 residues.

The chain links TRBV12-3 or TRBV12-4 to TRBJ2-3, with D possibly matching TRBD2 (6 bases). The V and J ends lost 4 bases and 10 bases respectively, with 15 bases between them. CDR3 length: 13 amino acids. CDR3 amino acids: CASSSGTASAQYF. The CDR3 nucleotides are TGTGCCAGCAGTTCTGGGACTGCAAGTGCGCAGTATTTT.

The chain uses TRBV6-1 and TRBJ2-1, with 10 bases identical to TRBD1. J was trimmed by 4 bases and V by 4 bases; bases with no gene match: 7. CDR1 and CDR2 from the germline V gene are MNHNS and SASEGT. CDR3 length: 16 amino acids. In DNA form, the CDR3 reads TGTGCCAGCAGTGCCCTAGGACAGGGGGGATACAATGAGCAGTTCTTC. Its protein is CASSALGQGGYNEQFF.

This rearrangement joins TRBV18 to TRBJ2-1, with D hard to call. Germline assignment: CDR1 KGHSH and CDR2 LQKENI. V lost 6 bases and J 9 bases, leaving 15 bases between the germline ends. The CDR3 totals 13 residues. The CDR3 here is CASSPIGASEQFF. Written as DNA, the CDR3 is TGTGCCAGCTCGCCGATCGGTGCTAGTGAGCAGTTCTTC. Full variable domain (remainder filled in from reference TRBV18 and TRBJ2-1): NAGVMQNPRHLVRRRGQEARLRCSPMKGHSHVYWYRQLPEEGLKFMVYLQKENIIDESGMPKERFSAEFPKEGPSILRIQQVVRGDSAAYFCASSPIGASEQFFGPGTRLTVL.

The V and J genes are TRBV27 and TRBJ2-3; 13 nucleotides match TRBD2. The CDR3 is 17 amino acids. CDR1 MNHEY and CDR2 SMNVEV come from the germline V gene (reference sequence). With 5 bases clipped from V and 2 bases from J, the junction kept 7 bases outside the gene matches. The DNA of the CDR3 is TGTGCCAGCAGTCACCGGACTAGCGGGGGACACACAGATACGCAGTATTTT. It translates to CASSHRTSGGHTDTQYF.